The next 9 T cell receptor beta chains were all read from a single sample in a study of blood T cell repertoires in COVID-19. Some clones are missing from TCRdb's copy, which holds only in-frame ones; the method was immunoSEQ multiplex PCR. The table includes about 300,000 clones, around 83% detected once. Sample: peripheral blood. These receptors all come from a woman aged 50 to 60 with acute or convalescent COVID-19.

The CDR3 DNA reads as TGTGCCAGCAGCTCGTCAGGGGGCTCACCCCTCCACTTT. Its translation is CASSSSGGSPLHF. The chain couples TRBV11-2 to TRBJ1-6, with TRBD1 matching over 8 bases. Per germline, CDR1 SGHAT and CDR2 FQNNGV. This CDR3 has 13 amino acids. With V trimmed by 4 bases and J by 10 bases, 3 bases remained unmatched.

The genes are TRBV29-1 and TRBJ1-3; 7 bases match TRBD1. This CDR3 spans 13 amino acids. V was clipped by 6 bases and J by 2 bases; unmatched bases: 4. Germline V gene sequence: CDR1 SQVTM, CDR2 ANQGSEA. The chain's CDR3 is CSVSRGPGNTIYF. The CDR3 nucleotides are TGCAGCGTCTCTAGGGGGCCTGGAAACACCATATATTTT.

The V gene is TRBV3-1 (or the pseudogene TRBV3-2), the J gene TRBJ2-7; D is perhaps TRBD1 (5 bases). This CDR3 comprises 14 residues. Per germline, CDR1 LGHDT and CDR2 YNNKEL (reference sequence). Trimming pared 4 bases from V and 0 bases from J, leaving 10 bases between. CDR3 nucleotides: TGTGCCAGCAGCCCCAGGGTAATCTCCTACGAGCAGTACTTC. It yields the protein CASSPRVISYEQYF.

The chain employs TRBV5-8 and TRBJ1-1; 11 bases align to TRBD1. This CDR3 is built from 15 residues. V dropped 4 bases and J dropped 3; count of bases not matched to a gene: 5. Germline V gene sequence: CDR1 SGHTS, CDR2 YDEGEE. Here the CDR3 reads CASSRPGQGDTEAFF. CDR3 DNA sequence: TGTGCCAGCAGCCGTCCGGGACAGGGGGACACTGAAGCTTTCTTT.

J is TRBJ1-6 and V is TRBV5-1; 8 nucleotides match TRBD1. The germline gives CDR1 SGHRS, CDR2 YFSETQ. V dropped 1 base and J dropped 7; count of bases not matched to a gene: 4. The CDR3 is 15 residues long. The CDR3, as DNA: TGCGCCAGCAGCTTGCCGGACAGGGAGAATTCACCCCTCCACTTT. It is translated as CASSLPDRENSPLHF. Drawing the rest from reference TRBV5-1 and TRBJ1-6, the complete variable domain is KAGVTQTPRYLIKTRGQQVTLSCSPISGHRSVSWYQQTPGQGLQFLFEYFSETQRNKGNFPGRFSGRQFSNSRSEMNVSTLELGDSALYLCASSLPDRENSPLHFGNGTRLTVT.

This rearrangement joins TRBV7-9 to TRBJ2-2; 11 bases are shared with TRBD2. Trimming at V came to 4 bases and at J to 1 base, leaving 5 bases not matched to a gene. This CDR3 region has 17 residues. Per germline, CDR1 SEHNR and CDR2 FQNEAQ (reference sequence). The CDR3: CASSSLAGGGNTGELFF. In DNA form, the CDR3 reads TGTGCCAGCAGCTCCCTAGCGGGAGGCGGGAACACCGGGGAGCTGTTTTTT.

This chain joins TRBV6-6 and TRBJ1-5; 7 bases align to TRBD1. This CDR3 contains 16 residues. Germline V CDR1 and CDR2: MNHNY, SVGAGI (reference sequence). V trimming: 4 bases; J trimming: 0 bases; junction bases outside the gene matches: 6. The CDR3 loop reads CASSLAGGNSNQPQHF. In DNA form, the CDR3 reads TGTGCCAGCAGTTTGGCAGGGGGTAATAGCAATCAGCCCCAGCATTTT.

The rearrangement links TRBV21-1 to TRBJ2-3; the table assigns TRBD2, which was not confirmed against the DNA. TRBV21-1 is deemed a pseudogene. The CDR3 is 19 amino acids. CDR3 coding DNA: TGTGCCAGCAGCAAAAACACAAACCCCGGGAGGGTTGGGACAGATACGCAGTATTTT. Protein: CASSKNTNPGRVGTDTQYF.

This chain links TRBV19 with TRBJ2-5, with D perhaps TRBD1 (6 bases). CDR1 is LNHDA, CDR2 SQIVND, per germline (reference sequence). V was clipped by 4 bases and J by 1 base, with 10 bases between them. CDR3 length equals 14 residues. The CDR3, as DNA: TGTGCCAGTAGTAGATCAGGGGTCCAAGAGACCCAGTACTTC. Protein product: CASSRSGVQETQYF.